The present TCR beta chain was sequenced within a study of regulatory T cells in long-lasting Graves disease. Library construction for TCR beta used iRepertoire HTBI primers and Arm-PCR of CDR3 regions. TCRdb called the multiplex PCR reads again in MiXCR, with one record for every CDR3 protein. The data show around 500,000 distinct CDR3 sequences, 20% seen once. A note on this clonotype: It may be a read error: a sequence one base away is much more abundant.

The time point here: persistent/refractory GD, antithyroid drugs over 5 years with positive TRAb. Isolated PBMC RNA provided the starting material for the TCR library. The sequence was collected from a female donor with Graves disease. Sequenced here: peripheral blood mononuclear cells (PBMCs), sampled when the disease was refractory, from a patient treated with antithyroid drugs.

Written as DNA, the CDR3 is TGTGCCAGCAGCACTGCTTTAGCGGATCAAGAGACCCAGTACTTC. Its translation: CASSTALADQETQYF. This sequence joins TRBV7-9 and TRBJ2-5, with D perhaps TRBD2 (6 bases). The V gene's germline CDR1 is SEHNR and CDR2 FQNEAQ (reference sequence). There are 15 residues in the CDR3. V dropped 5 bases and J dropped 2 bases, with 15 bases sitting between them.